Below are 2 T cell receptor beta chains sequenced from a single sample in a study of molecular identifiers for immune sequencing clone quantification. TCRdb itself ran the PCR reads through MiXCR, one entry per CDR3 protein. The sample contains under 350,000 distinct CDR3 sequences, 24% of which appear only once. The sequenced sample was naive CD8+ T cells from blood, with Jurkat cell RNA spiked in. Subset in this sample: FACS-sorted CD8+CD4-CCR7+CD45RA+ naive T cells. The receptors derive from a human donor in good health. Some libraries in this study had Jurkat cell RNA spiked in.

This clonotype came up a few times. The chain joins TRBV19 to TRBJ2-3; 14 bases agree with TRBD2. CDR1 LNHDA and CDR2 SQIVND come from the germline V gene (reference sequence). With V trimmed by 7 bases and J by 9 bases, 6 bases remained unmatched. The CDR3 totals 14 residues. The CDR3 DNA sequence: TGTGCCAGTAATCCGACTAGCGGGAGGGAGACGCAGTATTTT. Residues: CASNPTSGRETQYF.

There are many counts of this clonotype. The chain combines TRBV19 with TRBJ2-7; 7 bases map to TRBD1. Germline CDR1 is LNHDA and CDR2 is SQIVND (reference sequence). The CDR3 runs to 13 residues. After removal of 5 bases from V and 3 bases from J, the junction contained 4 bases not matched to a gene. For the CDR3, the DNA is TGTGCCAGTAGTGGCCGGGACAGCTACGAGCAGTACTTC. Its translation: CASSGRDSYEQYF.